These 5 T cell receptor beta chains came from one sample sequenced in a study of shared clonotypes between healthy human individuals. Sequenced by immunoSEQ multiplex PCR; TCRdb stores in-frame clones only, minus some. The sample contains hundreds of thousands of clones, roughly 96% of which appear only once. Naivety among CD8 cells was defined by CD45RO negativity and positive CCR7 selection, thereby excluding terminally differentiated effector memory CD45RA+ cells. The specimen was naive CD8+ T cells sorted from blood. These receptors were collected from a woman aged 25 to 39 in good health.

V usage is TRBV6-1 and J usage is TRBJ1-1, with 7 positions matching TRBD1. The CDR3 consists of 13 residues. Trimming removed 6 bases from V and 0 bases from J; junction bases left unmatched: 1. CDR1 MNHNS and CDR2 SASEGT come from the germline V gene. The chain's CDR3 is CASRDRLNTEAFF. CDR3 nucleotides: TGTGCCAGCAGGGACAGGCTGAACACTGAAGCTTTCTTT.

CDR3 sequence (DNA): TGTGCCAGCAGGTCTCGGAGGGGTGGAGAGACCCAGTACTTC. Translated, it gives CASRSRRGGETQYF. This chain joins TRBV7-8 and TRBJ2-5, with a weak D call TRBD2 (6 bases). Trimming pared 6 bases from V and 4 bases from J, leaving 15 bases between. Germline lookup yields CDR1 SGHVS and CDR2 FQNEAQ. The CDR3 runs to 14 residues.

The CDR3 is CATSSDHGTGFYEQYF. DNA for the CDR3: TGTGCCACCAGCAGTGATCACGGGACAGGGTTTTACGAGCAGTACTTC. The chain uses TRBV15 and TRBJ2-7, with 9 bases lining up with TRBD1. Trimming removed 3 bases from V and 4 bases from J; junction bases left unmatched: 10. The CDR3 sequence is 16 residues long. Germline loops: CDR1 LNHNV, CDR2 YYDKDF (reference sequence). Using reference TRBV15 and TRBJ2-7 for the parts outside the CDR3, the full variable domain is DAMVIQNPRYQVTQFGKPVTLSCSQTLNHNVMYWYQQKSSQAPKLLFHYYDKDFNNEADTPDNFQSRRPNTSFCFLDIRSPGLGDTAMYLCATSSDHGTGFYEQYFGPGTRLTVT.

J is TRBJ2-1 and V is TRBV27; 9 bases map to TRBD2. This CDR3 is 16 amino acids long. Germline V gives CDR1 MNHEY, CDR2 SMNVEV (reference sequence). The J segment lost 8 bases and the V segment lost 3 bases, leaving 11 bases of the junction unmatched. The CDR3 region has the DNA TGTGCCAGCAGTTTTGGGGACCTAGCGGGAAGGTATGAGCAGTTCTTC. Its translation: CASSFGDLAGRYEQFF.

The CDR3 is CASSYTGYNEQFF. CDR3 bases: TGTGCCAGCAGTTACACGGGGTACAATGAGCAGTTCTTC. This chain uses TRBV6-6 with TRBJ2-1; D may be TRBD2 (5 bases). This CDR3 region has 13 residues. Germline assignment: CDR1 MNHNY and CDR2 SVGAGI (reference sequence). V lost 2 bases to trimming and J lost 4 bases, with 6 bases between them.